This entry describes one T cell receptor beta chain. This clonotype was detected a few times. This receptor's antigen is unknown. No quality values exist for individual bases; no much larger clone is one base distant. Receptors were amplified or captured by multiplex PCR. The sequencing machine was an Illumina HiSeq 4000. iRepertoire HTBI primers and Arm-PCR amplification of CDR3 regions were used to construct TCR beta libraries. Before sequencing, the PCR products went through gel purification. The authors' pipeline ran thus. Across samples, around 58 TRBV and 14 TRBJ segments were identified and used for gene usage analysis of CDR3 amino acid clonotypes. COPE and FqMerger were used to merge the filtered high-quality paired reads into contigs. BLAST was used to align contigs to the IMGT TRBV, TRBD and TRBJ reference genes, and CDR3 was defined following IMGT. Clonotypes above 0.1% frequency were classified as highly expanded clones. Repertoire diversity was measured by Shannon entropy, and V-J evenness by the Gini coefficient. A clonotype was considered public if more than one individual shared it. The raw public reads went through TCRdb reprocessing: fastp at Q25, MiXCR clone calling, in-frame beta chains kept. Every distinct CDR3 protein forms one entry, paired with its most common genes and DNA. The V and J calls here are based on TCRdb, not the publication. The sample yields 400,000 to 650,000 distinct CDR3 sequences; about 16% were counted once. Just under 25% of the sample goes to the ten largest clones.

The junction carries 16 bases between V and J, which are trimmed by 10 bases and 3 bases respectively. CDR1 and CDR2 are drawn from the germline V gene: MNHNS, SASEGT. The CDR3 runs 13 residues from the cysteine to the phenylalanine. Solely the CDR3 DNA is kept, with 39 bases framed from the first base. The sample is drawn from a study of regulatory T cells in long-lasting Graves disease (dated by TCRdb to the early 2020s). With respect to the entire study: Newly diagnosed Graves' disease patients had taken antithyroid drugs for less than 3 months. Patients with persistent Graves' disease were compared with patients with newly diagnosed Graves' disease using TCR sequencing and RNA sequencing of peripheral blood. The study was registered as a clinical trial and conducted in China. A total of roughly 35 samples were covered by TCR sequencing, comprising approximately 13 persistent and 20 or so newly diagnosed Graves' disease patients. Broad study findings and their caveats: The small sample size was acknowledged by the authors as a limitation that may reduce accuracy. More public clonotypes were shared among persistent patients (roughly 2,900) than among newly diagnosed patients (approximately 930). Only peripheral blood was studied, because thyroid tissue, the primary lesion, was inaccessible. TRBV28, TRBJ1-2 and TRBJ2-5 were preferentially used in persistent disease, while TRBV20-1 and TRBJ2-1 were favored in newly diagnosed disease. Sequencing and analysis were limited to the TCR beta chain. Compared with newly diagnosed patients, persistent Graves' disease patients had lower TCR Shannon entropy and fewer highly expanded clones, which suggests clonal expansion.

The sample's time point label, in plain terms: newly diagnosed GD, antithyroid drugs for less than 3 months. For both TCR sequencing and RNA sequencing, RNA was extracted from PBMCs in TRIzol. The diagnosis of Graves' disease was made according to American Thyroid Association guidelines. Patients were recruited from an endocrinology department in Xi'an, China. Each patient gave about 10 milliliters of peripheral blood, collected in an EDTA anticoagulant tube. Ficoll Paque Plus density gradient separation was used to isolate PBMCs, and no further T cell sorting was done. An Agilent 2100 Bioanalyzer and agarose gel were used to assess RNA quality, and a NanoDrop 2000 was used to measure RNA concentration. The same data also contributed to another study, on T cells in Graves' hyperthyroidism and ophthalmopathy. Looking at the second paper: Graves' hyperthyroidism was defined as stable when no progression to ophthalmopathy occurred over 18 months of follow-up. The hyperthyroidism patients were between 18 and 65 years old and newly diagnosed, with a disease duration of less than 2 months. The study excluded patients with uncontrolled infections, other autoimmune diseases, pregnancy or lactation. Diagnoses were established on the basis of clinical symptoms, serum thyroxine and TRAb, thyroid ultrasound, and orbital computed tomography. The TCR CDR3 was subjected to a first round of RT-PCR using the HTBI primer set and the Qiagen OneStep RT-PCR kit. Most expanded thyroid clonotypes (frequency above 0.001) were also found in blood, which suggests that blood repertoires may mirror thyroid immune responses. A 13 V-J signature model separated ophthalmopathy from stable hyperthyroidism, with approximately 87% sensitivity and roughly 82% specificity in cross-validation and 80%/75% in testing. In validation, the model predicted progression to ophthalmopathy a median of approximately 6.6 months before onset, with 70% to 71% sensitivity and about 72% specificity. To identify distinguishing TCR V-J signatures, a discovery cohort of around 98 patients was used, comprising fewer than 45 with Graves' ophthalmopathy and around 57 with stable Graves' hyperthyroidism. Whether ophthalmopathy could be predicted prospectively was tested in an independent validation cohort made up of some 20 hyperthyroidism patients plus 17 patients who later progressed to ophthalmopathy. For training and testing, the 95 to 100 patients in the discovery cohort were randomly divided in a 7:3 ratio. In roughly six Graves' hyperthyroidism patients, the study also compared T-cell repertoires from thyroid tissue with T-cell repertoires from blood. After blood sampling, hyperthyroidism patients were treated with methimazole at a starting dose of 30 mg daily, and ophthalmopathy patients were treated with high-dose intravenous methylprednisolone. The libraries were constructed in a second round of multiplex PCR and then size-selected and purified. Sequencing of the libraries was done on an Illumina HiSeq2000 using paired-end 100 bp reads. SOAPnuke was used to process the raw data, throwing out any read that contained adapters or uncalled bases, had a mean Phred below 15, or lacked an exact constant-primer or identifier match. COPE v1.2.5 was used to merge high-quality paired reads, and clonotypes were defined as unique nucleotide sequences. MiTCR v1.1 was used to align clonotypes to the IMGT TRBV, TRBD and TRBJ reference segments. Analysis was restricted to V-J combinations with a frequency above 0.0001, which covered just over 98% of repertoires. A TCS score was defined as the ratio between F50 (clonal expansion) and ExV (chaos), using BLOSUM62-based TCRdist between CDR3 peptides within each V-J. Welch's t-statistics and random forest reduced 500 to 650 V-J features to fewer than 15, which were used in a naive Bayes classifier (R e1071). No statistical method was used to fix the sample size in advance, and group allocation was not hidden from the investigators. The paper describes TCR Vbeta CDR3 sequencing of 120 to 150 peripheral blood samples, made up of approximately 40 ophthalmopathy patients, roughly 75 hyperthyroidism patients and about 17 progressor patients.

This sequence originates from a woman between 40 and 65 years old with Graves disease. Donor details come from another sample of the same person, matched by shared clones. This material consisted of peripheral blood mononuclear cells (PBMCs), taken at new diagnosis, from a patient treated with antithyroid drugs. The chain uses TRBV6-1 and TRBJ2-7; D gene: possibly TRBD2, on 6 matching bases. The DNA sequence is TGTGCCACCCACCGGGACTCAAGCTACGAGCAGTACTTC. This yields the protein CATHRDSSYEQYF.